This T cell receptor gamma chain was captured by sequencing in a study of gamma-delta T cells after stem cell transplantation. TCRdb fed the RT-PCR reads into CATT to redo clone calling. This table has about 3,600 gamma-chain clones, 4% to 6% appearing once. The germline gives CDR1 GITISATS, CDR2 ISYDGTV (reference sequence). There are 16 residues in the CDR3. With V trimmed by 2 bases and J by 7 bases, 5 bases remained unmatched. On this clone: This sample also contains other DNA sequences that code for the same CDR3.

The sample taken for sequencing was gamma-delta T cells. The V call is TRGV9, the J call TRGJP. The clonotype was recovered from a human donor. It is not recorded whose cells these are; they may come from a transplant donor. CDR3 DNA sequence: TGTGCCTTGTGGGAGGAAGAGGAGTTGGGCAAAAAAATCAAGGTATTT. It is translated as CALWEEEELGKKIKVF.